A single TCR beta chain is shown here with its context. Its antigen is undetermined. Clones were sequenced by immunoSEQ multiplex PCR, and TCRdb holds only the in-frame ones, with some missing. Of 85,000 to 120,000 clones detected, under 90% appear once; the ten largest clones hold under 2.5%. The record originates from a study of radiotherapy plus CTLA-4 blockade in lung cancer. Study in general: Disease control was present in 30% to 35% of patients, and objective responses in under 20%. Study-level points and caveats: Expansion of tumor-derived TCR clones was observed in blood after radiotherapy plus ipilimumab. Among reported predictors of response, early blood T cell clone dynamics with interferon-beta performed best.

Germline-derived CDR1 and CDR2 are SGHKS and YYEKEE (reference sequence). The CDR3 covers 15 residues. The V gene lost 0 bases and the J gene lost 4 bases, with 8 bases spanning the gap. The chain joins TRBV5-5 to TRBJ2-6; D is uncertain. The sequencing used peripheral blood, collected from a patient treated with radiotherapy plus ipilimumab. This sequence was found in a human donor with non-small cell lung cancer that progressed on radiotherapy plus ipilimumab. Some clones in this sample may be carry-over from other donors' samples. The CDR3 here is CASSLEGSGANVLTF. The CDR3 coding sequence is TGTGCCAGCAGCTTGGAAGGGTCCGGGGCCAACGTCCTGACTTTC. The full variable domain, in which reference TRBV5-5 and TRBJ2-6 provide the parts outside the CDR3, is DAGVTQSPTHLIKTRGQQVTLRCSPISGHKSVSWYQQVLGQGPQFIFQYYEKEERGRGNFPDRFSARQFPNYSSELNVNALLLGDSALYLCASSLEGSGANVLTFGAGSRLTVL.